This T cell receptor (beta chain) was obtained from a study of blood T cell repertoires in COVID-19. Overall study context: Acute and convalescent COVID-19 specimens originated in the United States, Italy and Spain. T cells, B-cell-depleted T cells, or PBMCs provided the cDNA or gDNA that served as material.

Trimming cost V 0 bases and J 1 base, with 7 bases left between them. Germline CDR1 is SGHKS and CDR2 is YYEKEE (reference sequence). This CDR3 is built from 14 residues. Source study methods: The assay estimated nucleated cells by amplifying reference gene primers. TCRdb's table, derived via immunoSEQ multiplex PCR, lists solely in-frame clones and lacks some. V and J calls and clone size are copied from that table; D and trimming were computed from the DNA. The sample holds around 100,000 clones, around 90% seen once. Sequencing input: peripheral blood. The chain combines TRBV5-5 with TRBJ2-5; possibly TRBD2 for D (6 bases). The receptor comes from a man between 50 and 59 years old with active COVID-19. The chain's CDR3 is CASSLGRGQETQYF. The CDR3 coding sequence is TGTGCCAGCAGCTTGGGGAGGGGCCAAGAGACCCAGTACTTC. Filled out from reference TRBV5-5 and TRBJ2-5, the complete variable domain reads DAGVTQSPTHLIKTRGQQVTLRCSPISGHKSVSWYQQVLGQGPQFIFQYYEKEERGRGNFPDRFSARQFPNYSSELNVNALLLGDSALYLCASSLGRGQETQYFGPGTRLLVL.